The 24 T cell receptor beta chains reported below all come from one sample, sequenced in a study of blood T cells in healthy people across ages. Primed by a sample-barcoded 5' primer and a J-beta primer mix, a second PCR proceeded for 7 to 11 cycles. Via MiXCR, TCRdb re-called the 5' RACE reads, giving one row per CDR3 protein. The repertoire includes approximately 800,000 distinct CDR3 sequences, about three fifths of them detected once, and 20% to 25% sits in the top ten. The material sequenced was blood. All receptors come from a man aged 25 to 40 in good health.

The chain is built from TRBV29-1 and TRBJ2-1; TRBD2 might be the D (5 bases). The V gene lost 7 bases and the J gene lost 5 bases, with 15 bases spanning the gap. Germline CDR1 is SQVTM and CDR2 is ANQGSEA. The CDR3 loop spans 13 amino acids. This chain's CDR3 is CSASRGNDNEQFF. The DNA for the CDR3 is TGCAGCGCTTCTCGAGGGAACGACAATGAGCAGTTCTTC.

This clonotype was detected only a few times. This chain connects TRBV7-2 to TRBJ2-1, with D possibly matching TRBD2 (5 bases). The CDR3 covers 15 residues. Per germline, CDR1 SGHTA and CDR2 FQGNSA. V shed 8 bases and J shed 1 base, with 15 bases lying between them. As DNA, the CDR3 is TGTGCCAGCCGGACTGACACTACTTCCTACAATGAGCAGTTCTTC. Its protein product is CASRTDTTSYNEQFF.

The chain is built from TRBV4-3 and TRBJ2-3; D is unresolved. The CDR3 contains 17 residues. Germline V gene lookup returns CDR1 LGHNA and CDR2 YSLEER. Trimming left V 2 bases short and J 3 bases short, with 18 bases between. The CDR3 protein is CASSQNLASHRTDTQYF. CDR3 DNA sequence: TGCGCCAGCAGCCAAAATCTGGCTTCCCACCGGACAGATACGCAGTATTTT.

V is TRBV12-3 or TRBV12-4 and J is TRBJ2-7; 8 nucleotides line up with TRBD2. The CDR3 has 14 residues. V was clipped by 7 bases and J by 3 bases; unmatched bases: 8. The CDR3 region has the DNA TGTGCCAGCACCATAAGCGGGGGTGGCTACGAGCAGTACTTC. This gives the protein CASTISGGGYEQYF.

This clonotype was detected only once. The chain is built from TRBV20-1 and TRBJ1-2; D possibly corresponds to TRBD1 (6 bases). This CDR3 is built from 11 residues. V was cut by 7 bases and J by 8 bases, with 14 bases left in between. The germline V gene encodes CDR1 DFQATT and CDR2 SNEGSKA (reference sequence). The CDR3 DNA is TGCAGTGTAGCAGGGGTAGAAGGCTACACCTTC. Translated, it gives CSVAGVEGYTF.

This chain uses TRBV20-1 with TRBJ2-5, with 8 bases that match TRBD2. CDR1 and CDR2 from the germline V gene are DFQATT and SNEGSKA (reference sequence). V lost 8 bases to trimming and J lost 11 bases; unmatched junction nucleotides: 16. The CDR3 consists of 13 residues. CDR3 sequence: CSSEEREWKEQYF. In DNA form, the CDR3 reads TGCAGTTCCGAGGAGCGGGAGTGGAAAGAGCAGTACTTC.

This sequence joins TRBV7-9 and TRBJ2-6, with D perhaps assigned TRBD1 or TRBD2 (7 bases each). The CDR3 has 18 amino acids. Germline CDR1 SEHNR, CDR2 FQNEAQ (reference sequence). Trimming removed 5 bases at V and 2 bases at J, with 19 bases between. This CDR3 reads CASSTRGGGQTGANVLTF. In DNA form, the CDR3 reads TGTGCCAGCAGCACCCGAGGCGGGGGACAGACTGGGGCCAACGTCCTGACTTTC.

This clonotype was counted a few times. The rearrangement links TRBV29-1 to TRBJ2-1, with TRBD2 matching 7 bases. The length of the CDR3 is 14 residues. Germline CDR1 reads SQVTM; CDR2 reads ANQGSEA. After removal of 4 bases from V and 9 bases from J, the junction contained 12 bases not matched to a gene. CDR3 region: CSVVPSREAGEQFF. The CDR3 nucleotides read TGCAGCGTTGTGCCCAGTCGGGAGGCGGGTGAGCAGTTCTTC.

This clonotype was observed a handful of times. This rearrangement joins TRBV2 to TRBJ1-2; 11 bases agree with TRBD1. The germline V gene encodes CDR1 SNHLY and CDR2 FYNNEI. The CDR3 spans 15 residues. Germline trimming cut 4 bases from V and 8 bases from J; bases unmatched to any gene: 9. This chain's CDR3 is CASSGSDRGRGGYTF. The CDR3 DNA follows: TGTGCCAGCAGTGGATCGGACAGGGGGCGAGGGGGCTACACCTTC.

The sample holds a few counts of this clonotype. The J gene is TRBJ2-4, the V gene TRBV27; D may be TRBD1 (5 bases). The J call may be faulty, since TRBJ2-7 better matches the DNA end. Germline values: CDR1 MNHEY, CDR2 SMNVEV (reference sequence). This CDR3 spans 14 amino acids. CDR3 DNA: TGTGCCAGCAGTTTACGTTTCAGGGACTACGAGCAGTACTTC. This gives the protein CASSLRFRDYEQYF.

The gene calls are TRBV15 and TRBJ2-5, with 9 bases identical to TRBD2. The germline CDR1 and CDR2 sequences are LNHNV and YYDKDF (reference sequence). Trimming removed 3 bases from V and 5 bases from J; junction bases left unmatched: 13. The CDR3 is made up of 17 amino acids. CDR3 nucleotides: TGTGCCACCAGCAGTGGGGAAGGTCTAGCGGGATTTGAGACCCAGTACTTC. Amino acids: CATSSGEGLAGFETQYF.

The DNA of the CDR3 is TGCAGTGCTAGAGACCCTAGCGGGATCGAGCAGTACTTC. Translating it yields CSARDPSGIEQYF. The chain couples TRBV20-1 to TRBJ2-1; 9 bases line up with TRBD2. The tail of the sequence fits TRBJ2-7 better, so the J call may be wrong. The germline CDR1 and CDR2 sequences are DFQATT and SNEGSKA (reference sequence). The CDR3 sequence is 13 residues long.

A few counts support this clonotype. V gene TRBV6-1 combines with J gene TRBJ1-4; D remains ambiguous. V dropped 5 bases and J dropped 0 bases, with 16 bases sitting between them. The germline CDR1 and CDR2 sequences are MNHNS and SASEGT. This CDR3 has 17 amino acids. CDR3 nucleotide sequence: TGTGCCAGCAGTCCATCATATAACCGAGCAACTAATGAAAAACTGTTTTTT. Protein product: CASSPSYNRATNEKLFF.

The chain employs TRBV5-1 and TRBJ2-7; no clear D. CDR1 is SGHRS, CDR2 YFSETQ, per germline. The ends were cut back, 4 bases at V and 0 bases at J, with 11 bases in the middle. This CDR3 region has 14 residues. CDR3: CASSTTQSSYEQYF. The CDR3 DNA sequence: TGCGCCAGCAGCACCACACAGAGCTCCTACGAGCAGTACTTC. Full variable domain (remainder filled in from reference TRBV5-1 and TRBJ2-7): KAGVTQTPRYLIKTRGQQVTLSCSPISGHRSVSWYQQTPGQGLQFLFEYFSETQRNKGNFPGRFSGRQFSNSRSEMNVSTLELGDSALYLCASSTTQSSYEQYFGPGTRLTVT.

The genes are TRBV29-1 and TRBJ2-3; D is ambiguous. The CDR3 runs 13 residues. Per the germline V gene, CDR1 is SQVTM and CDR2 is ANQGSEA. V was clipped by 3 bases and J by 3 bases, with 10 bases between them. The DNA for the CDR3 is TGCAGCGTTGACCTACATGGGACAGATACGCAGTATTTT. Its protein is CSVDLHGTDTQYF.

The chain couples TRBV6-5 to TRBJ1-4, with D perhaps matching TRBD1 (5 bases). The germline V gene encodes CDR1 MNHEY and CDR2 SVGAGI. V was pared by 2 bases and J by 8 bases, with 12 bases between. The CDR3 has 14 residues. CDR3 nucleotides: TGTGCCAGCAGTTACCGGGACCGCGGAGAAAAACTGTTTTTT. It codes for CASSYRDRGEKLFF.

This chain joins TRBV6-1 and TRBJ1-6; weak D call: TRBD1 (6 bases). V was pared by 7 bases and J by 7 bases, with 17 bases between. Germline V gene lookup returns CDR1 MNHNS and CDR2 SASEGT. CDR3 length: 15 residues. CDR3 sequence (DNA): TGTGCCAGCAAGCAGGGGCTCCCTGGGAATTCACCCCTCCACTTT. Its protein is CASKQGLPGNSPLHF.

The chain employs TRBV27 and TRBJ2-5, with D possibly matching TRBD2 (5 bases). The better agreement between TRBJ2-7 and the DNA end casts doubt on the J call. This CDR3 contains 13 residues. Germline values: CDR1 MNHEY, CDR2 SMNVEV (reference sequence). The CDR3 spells CASKRELVHEQYF. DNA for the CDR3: TGTGCCAGCAAGAGGGAGTTGGTCCACGAGCAGTACTTC.

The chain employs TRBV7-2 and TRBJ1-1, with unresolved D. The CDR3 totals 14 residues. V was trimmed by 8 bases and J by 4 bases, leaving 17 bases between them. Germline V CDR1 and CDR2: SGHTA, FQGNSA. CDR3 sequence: CASQSSGKSTEAFF. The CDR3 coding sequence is TGTGCCAGCCAAAGCTCGGGGAAGAGCACTGAAGCTTTCTTT.

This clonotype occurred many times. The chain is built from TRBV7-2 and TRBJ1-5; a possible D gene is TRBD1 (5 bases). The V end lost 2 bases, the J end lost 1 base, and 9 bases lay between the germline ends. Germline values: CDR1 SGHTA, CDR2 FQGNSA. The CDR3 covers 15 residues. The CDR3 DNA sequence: TGTGCCAGCAGCTTAAGCCAGGGAAGCAATCAGCCCCAGCATTTT. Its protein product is CASSLSQGSNQPQHF. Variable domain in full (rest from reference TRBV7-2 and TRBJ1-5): GAGVSQSPSNKVTEKGKDVELRCDPISGHTALYWYRQSLGQGLEFLIYFQGNSAPDKSGLPSDRFSAERTGGSVSTLTIQRTQQEDSAVYLCASSLSQGSNQPQHFGDGTRLSIL.

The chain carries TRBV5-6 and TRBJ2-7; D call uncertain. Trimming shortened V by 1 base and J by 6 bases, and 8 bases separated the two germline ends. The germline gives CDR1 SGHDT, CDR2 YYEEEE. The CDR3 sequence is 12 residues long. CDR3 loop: CASSLPYREQYF. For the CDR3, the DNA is TGTGCCAGCAGCTTGCCTTACCGCGAGCAGTACTTC. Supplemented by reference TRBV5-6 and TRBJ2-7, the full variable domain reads DAGVTQSPTHLIKTRGQQVTLRCSPKSGHDTVSWYQQALGQGPQFIFQYYEEEERQRGNFPDRFSGHQFPNYSSELNVNALLLGDSALYLCASSLPYREQYFGPGTRLTVT.

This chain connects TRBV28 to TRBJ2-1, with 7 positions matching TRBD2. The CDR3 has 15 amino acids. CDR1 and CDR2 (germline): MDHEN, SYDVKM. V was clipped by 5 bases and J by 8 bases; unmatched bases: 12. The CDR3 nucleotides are TGTGCCAGCAGTGTGTTGCTAGCGGAGGAAGATGAGCAGTTCTTC. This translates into CASSVLLAEEDEQFF.

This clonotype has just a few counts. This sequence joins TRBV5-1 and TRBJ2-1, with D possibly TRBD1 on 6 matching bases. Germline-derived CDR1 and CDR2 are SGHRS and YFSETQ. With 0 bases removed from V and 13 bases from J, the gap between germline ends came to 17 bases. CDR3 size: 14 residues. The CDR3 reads CASSLGNRGQRQFF. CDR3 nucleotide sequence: TGCGCCAGCAGCTTGGGCAACCGGGGACAACGACAGTTCTTC.

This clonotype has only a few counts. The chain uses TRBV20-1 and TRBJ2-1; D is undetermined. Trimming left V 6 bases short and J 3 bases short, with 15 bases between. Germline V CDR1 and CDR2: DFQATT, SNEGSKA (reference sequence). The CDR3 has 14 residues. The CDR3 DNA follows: TGCAGTGCCCCGCAGGTTTTGGACTACAATGAGCAGTTCTTC. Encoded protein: CSAPQVLDYNEQFF.